This T cell receptor (beta chain) was recovered during a study of shared clonotypes between healthy human individuals. With regard to this clone: The antigen is unknown.

Findings and limits, study-wide: The represented genetic and exposure-history diversity was limited by the small number of donors.

Trimming pared 4 bases from V and 7 bases from J, leaving 7 bases between. CDR1 and CDR2 from the germline V gene are DFQATT and SNEGSKA (reference sequence). This CDR3 comprises 11 residues. Over several immunoSEQ plates, each subset's genomic DNA was distributed in even portions. The data were produced by immunoSEQ multiplex PCR, yet TCRdb's version contains in-frame clones alone and is incomplete. The data show about 2.4 million clones, about 92% seen once. This TCR derives from a man between 18 and 29 years old in good health. Material for sequencing was naive CD4+ T cells sorted from blood. Subset here: CD45RA+ positively selected. This sequence joins TRBV20-1 and TRBJ1-4, with D possibly matching TRBD1 (6 bases). CDR3 sequence (DNA): TGCAGTGCTACAGGGGCTGAAAAACTGTTTTTT. This encodes CSATGAEKLFF.